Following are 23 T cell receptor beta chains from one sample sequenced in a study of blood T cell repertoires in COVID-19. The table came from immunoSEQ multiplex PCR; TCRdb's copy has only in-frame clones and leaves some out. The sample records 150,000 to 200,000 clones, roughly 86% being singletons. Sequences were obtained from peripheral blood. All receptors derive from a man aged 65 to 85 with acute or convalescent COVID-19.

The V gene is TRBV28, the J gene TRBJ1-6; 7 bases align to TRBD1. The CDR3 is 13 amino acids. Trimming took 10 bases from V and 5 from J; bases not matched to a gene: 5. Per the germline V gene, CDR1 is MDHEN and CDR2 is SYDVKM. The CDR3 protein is CATSGTDNSPLHF. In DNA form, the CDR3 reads TGTGCCACCTCCGGGACAGATAATTCACCCCTCCACTTT.

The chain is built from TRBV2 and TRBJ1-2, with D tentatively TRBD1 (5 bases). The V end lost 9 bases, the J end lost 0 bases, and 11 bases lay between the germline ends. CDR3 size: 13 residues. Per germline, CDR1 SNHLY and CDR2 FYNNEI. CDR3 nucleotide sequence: TGTGCCAGTGCGTGGACACCTAACTATGGCTACACCTTC. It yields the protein CASAWTPNYGYTF.

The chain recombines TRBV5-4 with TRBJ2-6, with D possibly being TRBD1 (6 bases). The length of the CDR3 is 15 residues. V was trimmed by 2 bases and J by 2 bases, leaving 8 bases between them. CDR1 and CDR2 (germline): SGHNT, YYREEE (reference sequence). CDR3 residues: CASSLQGTGANVLTF. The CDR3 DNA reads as TGTGCCAGCAGCTTACAGGGAACTGGGGCCAACGTCCTGACTTTC.

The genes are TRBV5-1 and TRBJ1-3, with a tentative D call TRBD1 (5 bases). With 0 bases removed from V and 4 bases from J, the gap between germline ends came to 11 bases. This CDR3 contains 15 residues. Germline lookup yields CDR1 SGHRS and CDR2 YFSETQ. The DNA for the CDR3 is TGCGCCAGCAGCTTGGACAGGTCAGAGGGAAACACCATATATTTT. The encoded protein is CASSLDRSEGNTIYF. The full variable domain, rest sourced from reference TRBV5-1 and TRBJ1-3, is KAGVTQTPRYLIKTRGQQVTLSCSPISGHRSVSWYQQTPGQGLQFLFEYFSETQRNKGNFPGRFSGRQFSNSRSEMNVSTLELGDSALYLCASSLDRSEGNTIYFGEGSWLTVV.

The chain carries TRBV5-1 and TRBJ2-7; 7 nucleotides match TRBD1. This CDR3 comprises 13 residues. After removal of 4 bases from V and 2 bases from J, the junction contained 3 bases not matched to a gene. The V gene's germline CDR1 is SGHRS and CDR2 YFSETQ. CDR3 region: CASSRDRAYEQYF. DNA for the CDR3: TGCGCCAGCAGCCGGGACAGAGCCTACGAGCAGTACTTC.

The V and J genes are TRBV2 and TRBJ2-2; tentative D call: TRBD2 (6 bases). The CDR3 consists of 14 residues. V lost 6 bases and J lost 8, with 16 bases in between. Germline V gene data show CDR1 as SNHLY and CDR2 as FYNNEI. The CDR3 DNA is TGTGCCAGCAGCGTCTTGGCGGGGTCTGGGGAGCTGTTTTTT. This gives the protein CASSVLAGSGELFF. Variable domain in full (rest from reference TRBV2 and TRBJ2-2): EPEVTQTPSHQVTQMGQEVILRCVPISNHLYFYWYRQILGQKVEFLVSFYNNEISEKSEIFDDQFSVERPDGSNFTLKIRSTKLEDSAMYFCASSVLAGSGELFFGEGSRLTVL.

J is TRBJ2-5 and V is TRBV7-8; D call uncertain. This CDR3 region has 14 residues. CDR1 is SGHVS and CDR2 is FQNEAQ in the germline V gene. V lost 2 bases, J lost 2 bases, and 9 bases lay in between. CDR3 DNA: TGTGCCAGCAGCTTATGGCCCATACAAGAGACCCAGTACTTC. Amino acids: CASSLWPIQETQYF.

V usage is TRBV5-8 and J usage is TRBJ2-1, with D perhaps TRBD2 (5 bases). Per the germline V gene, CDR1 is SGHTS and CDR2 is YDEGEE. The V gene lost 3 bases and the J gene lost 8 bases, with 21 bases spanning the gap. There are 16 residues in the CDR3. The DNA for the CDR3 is TGTGCCAGCAGCTCGGACGTTAGCGTTGGTGGGGATGAGCAGTTCTTC. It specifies CASSSDVSVGGDEQFF.

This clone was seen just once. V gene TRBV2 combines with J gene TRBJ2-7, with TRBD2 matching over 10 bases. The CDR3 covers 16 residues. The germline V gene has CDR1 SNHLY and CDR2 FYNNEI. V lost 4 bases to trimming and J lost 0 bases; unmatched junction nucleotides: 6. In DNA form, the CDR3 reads TGTGCCAGCAGTGGAGGACTAGCGGTAAGCTCCTACGAGCAGTACTTC. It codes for CASSGGLAVSSYEQYF.

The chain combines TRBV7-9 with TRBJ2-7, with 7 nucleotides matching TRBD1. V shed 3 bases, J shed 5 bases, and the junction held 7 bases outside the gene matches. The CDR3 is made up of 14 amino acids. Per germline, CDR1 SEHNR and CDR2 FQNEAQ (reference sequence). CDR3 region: CASSFTGATHEQYF. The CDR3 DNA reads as TGTGCCAGCAGCTTCACAGGGGCCACCCACGAGCAGTACTTC.

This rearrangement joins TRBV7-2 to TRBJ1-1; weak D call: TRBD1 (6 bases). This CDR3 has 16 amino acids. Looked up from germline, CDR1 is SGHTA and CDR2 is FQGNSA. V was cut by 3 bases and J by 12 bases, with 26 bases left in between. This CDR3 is CASSFMTPGHLPGPFF. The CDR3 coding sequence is TGTGCCAGCAGCTTTATGACCCCGGGACACCTTCCCGGACCTTTCTTT.

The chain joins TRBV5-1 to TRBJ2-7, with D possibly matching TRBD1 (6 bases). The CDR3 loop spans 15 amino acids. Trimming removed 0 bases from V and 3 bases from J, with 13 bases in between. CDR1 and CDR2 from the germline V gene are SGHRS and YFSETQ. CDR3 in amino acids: CASSLAIGQFYEQYF. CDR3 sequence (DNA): TGCGCCAGCAGCTTGGCCATTGGACAGTTCTACGAGCAGTACTTC.

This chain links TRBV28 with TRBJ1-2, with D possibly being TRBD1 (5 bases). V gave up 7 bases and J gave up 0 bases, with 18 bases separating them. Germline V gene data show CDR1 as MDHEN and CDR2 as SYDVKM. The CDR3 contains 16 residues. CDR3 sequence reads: CASNSVYRITNYGYTF. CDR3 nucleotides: TGTGCCAGCAATTCCGTATACAGGATAACTAACTATGGCTACACCTTC.

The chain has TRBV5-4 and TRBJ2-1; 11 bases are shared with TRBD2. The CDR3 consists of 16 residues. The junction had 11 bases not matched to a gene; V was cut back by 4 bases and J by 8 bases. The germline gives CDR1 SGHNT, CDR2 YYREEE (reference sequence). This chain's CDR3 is CASSRLAGTIGDEQFF. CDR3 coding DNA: TGTGCCAGCAGCCGACTAGCGGGAACCATAGGGGATGAGCAGTTCTTC. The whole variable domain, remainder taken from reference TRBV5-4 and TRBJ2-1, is ETGVTQSPTHLIKTRGQQVTLRCSSQSGHNTVSWYQQALGQGPQFIFQYYREEENGRGNFPPRFSGLQFPNYSSELNVNALELDDSALYLCASSRLAGTIGDEQFFGPGTRLTVL.

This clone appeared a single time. The DNA for the CDR3 is TGTGCCACCATACCCAACCCTCGATTGGGCAAGAACACTGAAGCTTTCTTT. Translation: CATIPNPRLGKNTEAFF. This sequence joins TRBV19 and TRBJ1-1; unclear D gene. Germline V gene sequence: CDR1 LNHDA, CDR2 SQIVND (reference sequence). The CDR3 is 17 residues long. Deletions cut 10 bases from V and 1 base from J, with 25 bases between. The whole variable domain, remainder taken from reference TRBV19 and TRBJ1-1, is DGGITQSPKYLFRKEGQNVTLSCEQNLNHDAMYWYRQDPGQGLRLIYYSQIVNDFQKGDIAEGYSVSREKKESFPLTVTSAQKNPTAFYLCATIPNPRLGKNTEAFFGQGTRLTVV.

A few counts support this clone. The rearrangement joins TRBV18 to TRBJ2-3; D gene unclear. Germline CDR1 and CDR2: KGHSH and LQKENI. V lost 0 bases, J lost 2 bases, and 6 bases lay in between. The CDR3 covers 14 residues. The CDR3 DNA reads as TGTGCCAGCTCACCACCACAAATCACAGATACGCAGTATTTT. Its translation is CASSPPQITDTQYF.

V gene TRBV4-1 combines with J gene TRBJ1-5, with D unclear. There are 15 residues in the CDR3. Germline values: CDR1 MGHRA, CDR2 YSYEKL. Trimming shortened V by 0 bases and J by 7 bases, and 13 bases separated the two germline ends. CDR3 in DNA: TGCGCCAGCAGCCAAGAGGCGCTATCAGGCCAGCCCCAGCATTTT. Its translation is CASSQEALSGQPQHF.

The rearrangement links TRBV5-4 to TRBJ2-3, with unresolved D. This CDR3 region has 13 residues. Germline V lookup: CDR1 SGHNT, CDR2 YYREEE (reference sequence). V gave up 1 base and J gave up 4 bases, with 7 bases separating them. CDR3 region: CASSLSQSDTQYF. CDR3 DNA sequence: TGTGCCAGCAGCTTGTCCCAGTCAGATACGCAGTATTTT.

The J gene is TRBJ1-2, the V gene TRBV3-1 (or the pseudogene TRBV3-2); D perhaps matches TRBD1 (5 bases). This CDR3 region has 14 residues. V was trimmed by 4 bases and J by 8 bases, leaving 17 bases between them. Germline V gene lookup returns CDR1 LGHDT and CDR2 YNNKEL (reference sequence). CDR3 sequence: CASSPQSRERGYTF. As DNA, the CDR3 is TGTGCCAGCAGCCCCCAAAGCAGGGAAAGGGGCTACACCTTC.

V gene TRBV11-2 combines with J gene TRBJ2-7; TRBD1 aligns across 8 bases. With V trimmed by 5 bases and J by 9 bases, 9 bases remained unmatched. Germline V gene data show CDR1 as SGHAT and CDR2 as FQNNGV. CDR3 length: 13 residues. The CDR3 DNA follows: TGTGCCAGCAGCACCCGTCGACAGGGGTGGCAGTACTTC. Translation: CASSTRRQGWQYF.

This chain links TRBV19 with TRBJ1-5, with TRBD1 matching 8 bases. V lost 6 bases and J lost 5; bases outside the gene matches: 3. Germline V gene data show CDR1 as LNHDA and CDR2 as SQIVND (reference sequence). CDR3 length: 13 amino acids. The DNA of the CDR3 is TGTGCCAGTAGCCCGGACAGGGATCAGCCCCAGCATTTT. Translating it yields CASSPDRDQPQHF.

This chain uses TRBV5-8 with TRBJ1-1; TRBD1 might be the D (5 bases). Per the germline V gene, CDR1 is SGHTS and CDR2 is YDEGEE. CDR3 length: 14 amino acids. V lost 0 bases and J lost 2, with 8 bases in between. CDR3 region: CASSLGTFNTEAFF. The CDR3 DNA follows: TGTGCCAGCAGCTTGGGGACATTTAACACTGAAGCTTTCTTT.

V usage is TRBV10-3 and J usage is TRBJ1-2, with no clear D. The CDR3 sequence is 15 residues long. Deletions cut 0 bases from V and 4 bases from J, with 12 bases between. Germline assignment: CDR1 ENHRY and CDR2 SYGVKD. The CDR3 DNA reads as TGTGCCATCAGTGAGTCGATAGTCGGAGTCTATGGCTACACCTTC. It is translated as CAISESIVGVYGYTF.